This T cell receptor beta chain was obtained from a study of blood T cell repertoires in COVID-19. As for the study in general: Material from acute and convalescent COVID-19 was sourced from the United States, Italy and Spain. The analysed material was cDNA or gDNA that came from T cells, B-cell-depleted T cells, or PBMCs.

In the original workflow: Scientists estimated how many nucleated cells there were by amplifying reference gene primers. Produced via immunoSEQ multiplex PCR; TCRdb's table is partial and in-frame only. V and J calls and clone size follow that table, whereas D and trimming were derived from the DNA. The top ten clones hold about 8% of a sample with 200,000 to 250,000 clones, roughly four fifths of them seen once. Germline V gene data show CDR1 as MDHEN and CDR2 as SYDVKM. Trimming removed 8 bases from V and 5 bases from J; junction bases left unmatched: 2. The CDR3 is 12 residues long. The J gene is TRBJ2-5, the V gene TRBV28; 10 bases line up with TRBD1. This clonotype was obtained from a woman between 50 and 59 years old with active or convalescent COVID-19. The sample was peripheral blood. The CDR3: CASGTGVETQYF. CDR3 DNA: TGTGCCAGCGGGACAGGGGTGGAGACCCAGTACTTC.